The sequence of this T cell receptor beta chain was determined in a study of shared clonotypes between healthy human individuals. CDR3 size: 12 residues. CDR1 is SGDLS, CDR2 YYNGEE, per germline. V was trimmed by 0 bases and J by 4 bases, leaving 3 bases between them. Deep-level assay runs were performed. Original methodology: In the immunoSEQ data, sequences were junction-only and lacked quality scores, so filtering differed. Profiled with immunoSEQ multiplex PCR; TCRdb holds only in-frame clones, not every one. That table supplies the V and J calls and clone size; D and trimming were determined from the DNA. This repertoire shows about half a million clones, roughly 80% found once; its top ten account for 12%. Points on this clone: Other nucleotide sequences from this sample produce the same CDR3.

Healthy HIV-negative adults without recent acute infections or vaccinations served as donors. The chain links TRBV9 to TRBJ2-3; unclear D gene. The clonotype comes from a woman in her 40s in good health. Some clones in this sample may be carry-over from other donors' samples. Sequencing was carried out using PBMCs. CDR3 DNA: TGTGCCAGCAGCGTAGGTGCAGATACGCAGTATTTT. Translated: CASSVGADTQYF.